The clone carrying this T cell receptor (beta chain) was seen a handful of times. Its matching antigen is unknown. This sample is drawn from a study of beta chain features in type 1 diabetes. The study's findings and limits: Lower insertion and higher deletion counts appeared at VDJ junctions in type 1 diabetes patients. Moderately but significantly shorter TCRB CDR3s were found in Type 1 diabetes patients in all four CD4+ subsets.

This CDR3 has 15 residues. The V end lost 0 bases, the J end lost 0 bases, and 10 bases lay between the germline ends. Per germline, CDR1 SGDLS and CDR2 YYNGEE. The investigators reverse transcribed all of the isolated RNA, so they sequenced expressed TCRB transcripts. Generated by immunoSEQ multiplex PCR, the TCRdb table keeps only in-frame clones and is missing some. The data show about 650,000 clones, with around 11% seen just once and about 0.11% held by the top ten. J is TRBJ2-7 and V is TRBV9, with no clear D. The TCR originated in a man aged 25 to 40 with type 1 diabetes. Sequencing was performed on naive CD4+ T cells from blood. The CDR3 sequence is CASSVGTESSYEQYF. CDR3 coding DNA: TGTGCCAGCAGCGTAGGGACCGAGAGCTCCTACGAGCAGTACTTC. Full variable domain (remainder filled in from reference TRBV9 and TRBJ2-7): DSGVTQTPKHLITATGQRVTLRCSPRSGDLSVYWYQQSLDQGLQFLIQYYNGEERAKGNILERFSAQQFPDLHSELNLSSLELGDSALYFCASSVGTESSYEQYFGPGTRLTVT.